This T cell receptor (beta chain) was found in a study of blood T cell repertoires in COVID-19. Across the whole study: The samples span acute and convalescent COVID-19 from the United States, Italy and Spain. Nucleic acid was either cDNA or gDNA, and it came from T cells, B-cell-depleted T cells, or PBMCs.

This clone was counted only a few times. V shed 1 base, J shed 9 bases, and the junction held 11 bases outside the gene matches. CDR1 and CDR2 from the germline V gene are LGHNA and YSLEER. The CDR3 is made up of 17 amino acids. Original analysis: Reference gene primer amplification yielded estimated nucleated cell counts. The table came from immunoSEQ multiplex PCR; TCRdb's copy has only in-frame clones and leaves some out. The D gene and trimming were derived from the DNA, and the V and J assignments and clone size from that table. Altogether over 200,000 clones are present, around nine tenths being singletons, with the ten largest covering just over 0.7%.

V is TRBV4-3 and J is TRBJ1-6; 8 positions agree with TRBD1. Sequenced: peripheral blood. This receptor was taken from a man aged 35 to 55 with acute or convalescent COVID-19. CDR3: CASSQGADRGVGSPLHF. CDR3 DNA: TGCGCCAGCAGCCAAGGGGCAGACAGGGGTGTAGGTTCACCCCTCCACTTT.